Following are 8 T cell receptor beta chains from one sample sequenced in a study of brain metastases from non-small cell lung cancer. Clones were read by immunoSEQ multiplex PCR, and TCRdb kept only the in-frame ones, dropping some. The profile shows about 8,000 clones, around four fifths of them singletons. The source material was primary lung tumor tissue. These receptors were collected from a donor aged 40 or older with non-small cell lung cancer.

This chain connects TRBV5-1 to TRBJ2-2; 10 nucleotides agree with TRBD1. This CDR3 region has 16 residues. V shed 4 bases, J shed 4 bases, and the junction held 7 bases outside the gene matches. Germline values: CDR1 SGHRS, CDR2 YFSETQ. CDR3 bases: TGCGCCAGCAGCCTCCTGGGACAGGGGAGCACCGGGGAGCTGTTTTTT. Translation: CASSLLGQGSTGELFF. The variable domain in full, completed from reference TRBV5-1 and TRBJ2-2, reads KAGVTQTPRYLIKTRGQQVTLSCSPISGHRSVSWYQQTPGQGLQFLFEYFSETQRNKGNFPGRFSGRQFSNSRSEMNVSTLELGDSALYLCASSLLGQGSTGELFFGEGSRLTVL.

V and J are TRBV5-1 and TRBJ1-5; D gene uncertain. V dropped 4 bases and J dropped 10 bases, with 12 bases sitting between them. The length of the CDR3 is 12 residues. The germline CDR1 and CDR2 sequences are SGHRS and YFSETQ. CDR3 protein: CASSPDREPQHF. The CDR3 nucleotides read TGCGCCAGCAGCCCGGACCGGGAACCCCAGCATTTT. Looking up the rest from reference TRBV5-1 and TRBJ1-5 gives the full variable domain: KAGVTQTPRYLIKTRGQQVTLSCSPISGHRSVSWYQQTPGQGLQFLFEYFSETQRNKGNFPGRFSGRQFSNSRSEMNVSTLELGDSALYLCASSPDREPQHFGDGTRLSIL.

The chain joins TRBV4-2 to TRBJ1-2, with D tentatively TRBD1 (6 bases). Germline V gene sequence: CDR1 LGHNA, CDR2 YNFKEQ. This CDR3 is 14 amino acids long. Trimming shortened V by 4 bases and J by 8 bases, and 17 bases separated the two germline ends. The CDR3 DNA follows: TGTGCCAGCAGCCCCTTTACAGGGAGATACGGCTACACCTTC. Its translation: CASSPFTGRYGYTF.

This clone has a single count. This chain links TRBV6-5 with TRBJ1-6, with a possible D match to TRBD1 (6 bases). The germline CDR1 and CDR2 sequences are MNHEY and SVGAGI. The CDR3 runs to 13 residues. Trimming left V 7 bases short and J 10 bases short, with 14 bases between. Here the CDR3 DNA reads TGTGCCAGCAAGGACAGCTCGCCATCACCCCTCCACTTT. This translates into CASKDSSPSPLHF.

Concerning this clone itself: The same CDR3 arises from other DNA sequences in this sample as well. This chain joins TRBV7-2 and TRBJ1-1; D ambiguous. Germline values: CDR1 SGHTA, CDR2 FQGNSA. The V end was cut by 2 bases, the J end by 4 bases, with 11 bases between. CDR3 length: 14 amino acids. The CDR3 loop is CASSLFVGRTEAFF. The CDR3 DNA reads as TGTGCCAGCAGCTTATTTGTGGGCCGCACTGAAGCTTTCTTT. The whole variable domain, filled in from reference TRBV7-2 and TRBJ1-1, reads GAGVSQSPSNKVTEKGKDVELRCDPISGHTALYWYRQSLGQGLEFLIYFQGNSAPDKSGLPSDRFSAERTGGSVSTLTIQRTQQEDSAVYLCASSLFVGRTEAFFGQGTRLTVV.

The CDR3 sequence is CASTWGVVVPNAEAFF. For the CDR3, the DNA is TGTGCCAGCACCTGGGGGGTGGTGGTACCTAACGCTGAAGCTTTCTTT. The chain is built from TRBV5-6 and TRBJ1-1; D possibly corresponds to TRBD1 (5 bases). V gave up 6 bases and J gave up 6 bases, with 24 bases separating them. Germline CDR1 and CDR2: SGHDT and YYEEEE. The CDR3 spans 16 residues.

The chain carries TRBV6-2 or TRBV6-3 and TRBJ1-4; D unclear. The V end lost 2 bases, the J end lost 4 bases, and 11 bases lay between the germline ends. Germline values: CDR1 MNHEY, CDR2 SVGEGT. The CDR3 length is 15 residues. CDR3 residues: CASSYRPGNNEKLFF. CDR3 DNA sequence: TGTGCCAGCAGTTACAGGCCGGGGAATAATGAAAAACTGTTTTTT.

This clone is large within its sample. The same CDR3 is also encoded by other DNA sequences in this sample. The chain employs TRBV27 and TRBJ2-2, with no clear D. The V end lost 3 bases, the J end lost 5 bases, and 7 bases lay between the germline ends. Germline V gene sequence: CDR1 MNHEY, CDR2 SMNVEV (reference sequence). The CDR3 runs 13 residues. The CDR3 reads CASSFKRTGELFF. CDR3 nucleotide sequence: TGTGCCAGCAGTTTCAAGAGGACCGGGGAGCTGTTTTTT.